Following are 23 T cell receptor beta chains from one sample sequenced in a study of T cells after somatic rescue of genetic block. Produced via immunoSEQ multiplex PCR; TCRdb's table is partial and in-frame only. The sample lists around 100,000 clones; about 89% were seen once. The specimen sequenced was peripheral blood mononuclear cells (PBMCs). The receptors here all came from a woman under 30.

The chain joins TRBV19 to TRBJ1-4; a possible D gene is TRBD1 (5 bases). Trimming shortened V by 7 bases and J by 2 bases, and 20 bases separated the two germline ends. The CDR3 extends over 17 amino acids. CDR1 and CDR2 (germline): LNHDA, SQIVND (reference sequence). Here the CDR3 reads CASKGEAGTSTNEKLFF. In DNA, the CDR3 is TGTGCCAGTAAAGGGGAGGCAGGGACGTCGACTAATGAAAAACTGTTTTTT.

For the CDR3, the DNA is TGTGCCAGCAGCTTAGTAGGAACGGTGGGGGGAAGCAATCAGCCCCAGCATTTT. Residues: CASSLVGTVGGSNQPQHF. The chain joins TRBV7-2 to TRBJ1-5; a weak D match, TRBD1 (5 bases). Trimming removed 1 base at V and 1 base at J, with 17 bases between. The CDR3 runs to 18 residues. CDR1 is SGHTA and CDR2 is FQGNSA in the germline V gene. The whole variable domain, filled in from reference TRBV7-2 and TRBJ1-5, reads GAGVSQSPSNKVTEKGKDVELRCDPISGHTALYWYRQSLGQGLEFLIYFQGNSAPDKSGLPSDRFSAERTGGSVSTLTIQRTQQEDSAVYLCASSLVGTVGGSNQPQHFGDGTRLSIL.

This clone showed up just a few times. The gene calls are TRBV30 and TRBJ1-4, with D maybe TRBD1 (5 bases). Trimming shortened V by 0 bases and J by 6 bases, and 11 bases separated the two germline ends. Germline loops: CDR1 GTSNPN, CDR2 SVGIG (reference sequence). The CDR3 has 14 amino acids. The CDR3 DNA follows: TGTGCCTGGAGTGTCGGCCAGGGAGATGAAAAACTGTTTTTT. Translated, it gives CAWSVGQGDEKLFF.

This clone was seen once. In nucleotides, the CDR3 is TGTGCCAGCAGCAAAGGGGGGGCACAGAGCTCTGGAAACACCATATATTTT. It yields the protein CASSKGGAQSSGNTIYF. The chain recombines TRBV21-1 with TRBJ1-3. TRBV21-1 is listed as a pseudogene. There are 17 residues in the CDR3.

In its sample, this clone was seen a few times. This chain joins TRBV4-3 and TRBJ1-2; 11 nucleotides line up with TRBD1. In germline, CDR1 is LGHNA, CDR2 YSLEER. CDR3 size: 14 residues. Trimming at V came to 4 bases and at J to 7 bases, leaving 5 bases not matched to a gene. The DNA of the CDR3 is TGCGCCAGCAGCCGAGGGGACAGGGGGTCTGGCTACACCTTC. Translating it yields CASSRGDRGSGYTF.

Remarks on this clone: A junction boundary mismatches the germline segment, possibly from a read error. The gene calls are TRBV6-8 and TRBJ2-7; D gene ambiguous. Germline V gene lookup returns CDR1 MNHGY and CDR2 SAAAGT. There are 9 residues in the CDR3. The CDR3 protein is CASSHEQYF. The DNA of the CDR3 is TGTGCCAGCTCCCACGAGCAGTACTTC.

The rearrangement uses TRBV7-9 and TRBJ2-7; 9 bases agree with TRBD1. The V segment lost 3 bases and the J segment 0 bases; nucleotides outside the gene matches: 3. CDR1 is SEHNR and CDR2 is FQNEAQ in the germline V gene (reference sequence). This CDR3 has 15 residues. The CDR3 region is CASSFLTGGSYEQYF. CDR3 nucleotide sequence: TGTGCCAGCAGCTTCCTGACAGGGGGCTCCTACGAGCAGTACTTC.

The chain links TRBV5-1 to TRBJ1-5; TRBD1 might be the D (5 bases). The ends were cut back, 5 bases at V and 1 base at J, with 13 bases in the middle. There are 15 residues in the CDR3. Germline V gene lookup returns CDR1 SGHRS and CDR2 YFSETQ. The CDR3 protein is CASRWGEGSNQPQHF. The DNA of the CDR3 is TGCGCCAGCAGGTGGGGGGAAGGGAGCAATCAGCCCCAGCATTTT.

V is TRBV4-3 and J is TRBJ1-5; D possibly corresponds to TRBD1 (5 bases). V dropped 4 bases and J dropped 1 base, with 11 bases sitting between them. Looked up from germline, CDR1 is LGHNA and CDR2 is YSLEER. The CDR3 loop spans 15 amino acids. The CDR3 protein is CASSPGPGSNQPQHF. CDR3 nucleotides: TGCGCCAGCAGCCCGGGACCCGGCAGCAATCAGCCCCAGCATTTT.

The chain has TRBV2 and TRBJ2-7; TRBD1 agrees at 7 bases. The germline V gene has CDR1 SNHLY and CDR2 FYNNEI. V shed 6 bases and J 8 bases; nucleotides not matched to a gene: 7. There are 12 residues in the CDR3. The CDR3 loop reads CASSGTAKKQYF. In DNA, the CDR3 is TGTGCCAGCAGCGGGACAGCCAAAAAGCAGTACTTC.

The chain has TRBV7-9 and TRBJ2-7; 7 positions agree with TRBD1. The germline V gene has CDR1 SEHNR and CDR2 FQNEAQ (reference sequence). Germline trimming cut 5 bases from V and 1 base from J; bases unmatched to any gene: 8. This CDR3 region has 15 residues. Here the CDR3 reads CASSRRQGSSYEQYF. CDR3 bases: TGTGCCAGCAGCCGGAGACAGGGCTCTTCCTACGAGCAGTACTTC.

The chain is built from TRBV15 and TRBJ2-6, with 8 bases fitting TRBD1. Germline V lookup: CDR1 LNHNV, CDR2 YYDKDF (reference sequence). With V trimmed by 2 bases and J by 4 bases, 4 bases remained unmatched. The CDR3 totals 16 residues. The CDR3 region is CATSRRTGTGANVLTF. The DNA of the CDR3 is TGTGCCACCAGCAGAAGGACAGGGACCGGGGCCAACGTCCTGACTTTC.

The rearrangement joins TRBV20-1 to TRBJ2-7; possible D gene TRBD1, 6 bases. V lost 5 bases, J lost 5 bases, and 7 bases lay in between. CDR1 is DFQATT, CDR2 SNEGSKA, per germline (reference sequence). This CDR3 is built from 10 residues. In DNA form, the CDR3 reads TGCAGTGCTGGGGGCCACGAGCAGTACTTC. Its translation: CSAGGHEQYF.

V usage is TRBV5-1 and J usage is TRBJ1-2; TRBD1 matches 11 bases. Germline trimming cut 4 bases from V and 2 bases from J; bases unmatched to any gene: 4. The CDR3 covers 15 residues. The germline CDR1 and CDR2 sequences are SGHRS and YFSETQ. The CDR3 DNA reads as TGCGCCAGCAGCAGGGACAGGGGGAACAACTATGGCTACACCTTC. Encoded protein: CASSRDRGNNYGYTF.

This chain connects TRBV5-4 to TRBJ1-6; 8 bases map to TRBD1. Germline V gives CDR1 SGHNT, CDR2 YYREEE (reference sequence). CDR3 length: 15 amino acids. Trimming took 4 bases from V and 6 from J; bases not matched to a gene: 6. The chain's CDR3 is CASSADRAPNSPLHF. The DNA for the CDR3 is TGTGCCAGCAGCGCGGACAGGGCCCCTAATTCACCCCTCCACTTT.

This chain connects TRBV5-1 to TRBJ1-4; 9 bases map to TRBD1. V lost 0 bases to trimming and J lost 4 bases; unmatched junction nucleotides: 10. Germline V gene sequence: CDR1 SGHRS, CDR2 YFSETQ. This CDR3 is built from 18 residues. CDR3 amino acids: CASSLGLGQGRYNEKLFF. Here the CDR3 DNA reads TGCGCCAGCAGCTTGGGGCTCGGACAGGGGAGATATAATGAAAAACTGTTTTTT.

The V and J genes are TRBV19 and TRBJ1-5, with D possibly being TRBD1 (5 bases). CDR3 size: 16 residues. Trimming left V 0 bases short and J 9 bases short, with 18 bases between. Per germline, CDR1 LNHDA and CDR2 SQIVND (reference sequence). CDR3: CASSIDGTPLARPQHF. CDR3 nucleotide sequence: TGTGCCAGTAGTATAGACGGGACTCCTCTTGCGCGGCCCCAGCATTTT.

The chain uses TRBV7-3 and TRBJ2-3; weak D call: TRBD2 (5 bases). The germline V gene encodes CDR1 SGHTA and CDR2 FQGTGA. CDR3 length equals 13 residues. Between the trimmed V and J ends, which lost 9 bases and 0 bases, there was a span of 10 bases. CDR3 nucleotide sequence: TGTGCCAGGCGGAGGAAAAGCACAGATACGCAGTATTTT. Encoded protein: CARRRKSTDTQYF.

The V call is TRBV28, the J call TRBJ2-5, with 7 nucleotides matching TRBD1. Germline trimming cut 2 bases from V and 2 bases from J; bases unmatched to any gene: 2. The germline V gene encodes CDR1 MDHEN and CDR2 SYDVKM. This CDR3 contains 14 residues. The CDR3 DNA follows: TGTGCCAGCAGTTTAGACAGGGTTCAAGAGACCCAGTACTTC. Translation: CASSLDRVQETQYF.

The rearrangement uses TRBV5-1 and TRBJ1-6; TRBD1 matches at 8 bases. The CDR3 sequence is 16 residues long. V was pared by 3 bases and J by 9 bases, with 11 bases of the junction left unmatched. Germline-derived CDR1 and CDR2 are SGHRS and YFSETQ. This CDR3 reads CASSSGTGVRSSPLHF. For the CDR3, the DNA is TGCGCCAGCAGCTCCGGGACAGGAGTCAGGTCTTCACCCCTCCACTTT.

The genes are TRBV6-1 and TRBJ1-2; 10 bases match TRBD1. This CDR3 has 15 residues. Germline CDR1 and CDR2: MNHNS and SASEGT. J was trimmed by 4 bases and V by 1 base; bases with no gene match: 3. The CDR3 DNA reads TGTGCCAGCAGTGAAGGGGGGGACAGGGGCTATGGCTACACCTTC. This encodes CASSEGGDRGYGYTF.

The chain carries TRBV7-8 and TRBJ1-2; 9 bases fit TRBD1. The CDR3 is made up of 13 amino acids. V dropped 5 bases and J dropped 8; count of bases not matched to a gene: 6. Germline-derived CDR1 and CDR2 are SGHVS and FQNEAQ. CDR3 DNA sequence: TGTGCCAGCAGCCCCGGGACAGGGTTGGGCTACACCTTC. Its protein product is CASSPGTGLGYTF.

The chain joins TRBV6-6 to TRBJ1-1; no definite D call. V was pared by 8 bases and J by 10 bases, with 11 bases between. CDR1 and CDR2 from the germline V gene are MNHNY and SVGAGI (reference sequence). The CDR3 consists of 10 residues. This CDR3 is CASLGQRAFF. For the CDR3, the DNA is TGTGCCAGCCTCGGCCAGAGAGCTTTCTTT.